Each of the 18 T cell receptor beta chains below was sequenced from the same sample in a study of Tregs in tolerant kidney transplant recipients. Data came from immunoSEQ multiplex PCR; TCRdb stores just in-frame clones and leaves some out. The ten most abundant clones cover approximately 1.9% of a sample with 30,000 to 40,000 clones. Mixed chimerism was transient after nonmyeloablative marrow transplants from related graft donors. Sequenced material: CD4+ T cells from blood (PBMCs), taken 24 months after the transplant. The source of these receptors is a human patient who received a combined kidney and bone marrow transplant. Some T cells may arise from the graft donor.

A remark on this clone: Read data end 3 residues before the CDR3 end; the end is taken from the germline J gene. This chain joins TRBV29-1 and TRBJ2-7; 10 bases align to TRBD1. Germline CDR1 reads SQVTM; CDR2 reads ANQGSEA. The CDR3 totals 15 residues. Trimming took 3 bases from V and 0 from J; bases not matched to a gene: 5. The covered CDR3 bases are TGCAGCGTTGACGGGACAGGGGATAGCTCCTACGAG. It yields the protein CSVDGTGDSSYE. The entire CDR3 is CSVDGTGDSSYEQYF.

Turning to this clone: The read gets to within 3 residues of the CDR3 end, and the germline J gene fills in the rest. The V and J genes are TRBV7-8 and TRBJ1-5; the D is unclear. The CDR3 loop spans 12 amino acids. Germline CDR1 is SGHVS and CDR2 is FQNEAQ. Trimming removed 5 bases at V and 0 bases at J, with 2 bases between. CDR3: CASSHSNQPQHF. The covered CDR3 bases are TGTGCCAGCAGCCATAGCAATCAGCCC.

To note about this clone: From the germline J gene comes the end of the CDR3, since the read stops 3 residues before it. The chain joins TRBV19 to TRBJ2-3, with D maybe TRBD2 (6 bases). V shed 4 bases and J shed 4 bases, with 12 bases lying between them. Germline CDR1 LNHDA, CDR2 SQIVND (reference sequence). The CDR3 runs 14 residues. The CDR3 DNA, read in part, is TGTGCCAGTAGTACCGCGGGAACCCCAGATACG. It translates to CASSTAGTPDT. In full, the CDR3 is CASSTAGTPDTQYF.

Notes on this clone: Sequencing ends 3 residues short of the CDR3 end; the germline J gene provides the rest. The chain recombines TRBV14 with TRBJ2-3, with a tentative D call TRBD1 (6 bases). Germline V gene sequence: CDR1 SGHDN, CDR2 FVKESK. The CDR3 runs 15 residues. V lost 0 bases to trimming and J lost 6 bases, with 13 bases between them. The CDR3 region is CASSQDRGSLDTQYF. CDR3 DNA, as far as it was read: TGTGCCAGCAGCCAAGATAGGGGGTCCTTGGATACG.

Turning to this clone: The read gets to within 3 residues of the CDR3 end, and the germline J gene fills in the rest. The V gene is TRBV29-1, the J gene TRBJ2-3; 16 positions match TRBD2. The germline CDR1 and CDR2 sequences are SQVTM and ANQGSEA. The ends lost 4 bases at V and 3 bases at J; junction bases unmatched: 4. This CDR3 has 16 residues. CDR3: CSVGGTSGRGTDTQYF. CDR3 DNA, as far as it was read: TGCAGCGTTGGTGGGACTAGCGGGAGGGGGACAGATACG.

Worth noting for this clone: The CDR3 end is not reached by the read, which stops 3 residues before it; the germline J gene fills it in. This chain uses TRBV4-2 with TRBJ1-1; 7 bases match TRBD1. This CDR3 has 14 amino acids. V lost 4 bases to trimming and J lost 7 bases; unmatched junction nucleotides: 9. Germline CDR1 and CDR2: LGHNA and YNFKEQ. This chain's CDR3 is CASSLQGDNGEAFF. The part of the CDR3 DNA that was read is TGTGCCAGCAGCCTCCAGGGGGACAACGGTGAA.

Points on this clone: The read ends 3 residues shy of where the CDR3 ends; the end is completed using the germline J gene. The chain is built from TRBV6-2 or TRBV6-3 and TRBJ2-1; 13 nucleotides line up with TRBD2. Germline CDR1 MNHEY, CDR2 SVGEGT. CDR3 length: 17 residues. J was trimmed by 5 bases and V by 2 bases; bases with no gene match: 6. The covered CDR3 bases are TGTGCCAGCAGTTACGCGACTAGCGGGAGGCACCACAATGAG. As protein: CASSYATSGRHHNE. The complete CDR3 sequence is CASSYATSGRHHNEQFF.

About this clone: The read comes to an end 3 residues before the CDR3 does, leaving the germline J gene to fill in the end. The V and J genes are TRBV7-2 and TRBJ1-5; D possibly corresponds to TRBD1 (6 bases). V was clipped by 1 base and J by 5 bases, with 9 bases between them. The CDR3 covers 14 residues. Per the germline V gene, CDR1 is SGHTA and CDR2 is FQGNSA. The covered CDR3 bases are TGTGCCAGCAGCTTAGGACAGGACCATCAGCCC. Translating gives CASSLGQDHQP. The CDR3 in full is CASSLGQDHQPQHF.

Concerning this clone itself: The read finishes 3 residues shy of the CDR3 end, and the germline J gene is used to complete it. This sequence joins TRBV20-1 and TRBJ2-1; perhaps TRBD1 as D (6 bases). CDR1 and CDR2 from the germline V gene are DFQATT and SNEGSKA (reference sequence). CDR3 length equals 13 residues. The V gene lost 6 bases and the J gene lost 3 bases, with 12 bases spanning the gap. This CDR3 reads CSAGTQYYNEQFF. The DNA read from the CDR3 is TGCAGTGCCGGGACACAATACTACAATGAG.

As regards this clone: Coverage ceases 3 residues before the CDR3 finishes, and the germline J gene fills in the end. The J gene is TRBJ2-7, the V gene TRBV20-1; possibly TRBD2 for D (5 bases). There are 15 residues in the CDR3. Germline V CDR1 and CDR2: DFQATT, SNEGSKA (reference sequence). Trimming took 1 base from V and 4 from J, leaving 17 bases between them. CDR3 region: CSARGGSSAGYEQYF. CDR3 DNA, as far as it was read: TGCAGTGCTAGAGGCGGGTCCTCCGCAGGATACGAG.

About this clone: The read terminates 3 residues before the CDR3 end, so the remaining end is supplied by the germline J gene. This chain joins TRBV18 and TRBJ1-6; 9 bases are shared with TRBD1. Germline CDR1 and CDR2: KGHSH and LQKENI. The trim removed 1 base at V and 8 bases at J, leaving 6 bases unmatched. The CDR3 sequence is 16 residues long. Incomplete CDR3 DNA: TGTGCCAGCTCACCACGGCGGGGACAGGGCGATTCACCC. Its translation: CASSPRRGQGDSP. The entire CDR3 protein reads CASSPRRGQGDSPLHF. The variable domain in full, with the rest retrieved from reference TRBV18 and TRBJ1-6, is NAGVMQNPRHLVRRRGQEARLRCSPMKGHSHVYWYRQLPEEGLKFMVYLQKENIIDESGMPKERFSAEFPKEGPSILRIQQVVRGDSAAYFCASSPRRGQGDSPLHFGNGTRLTVT.

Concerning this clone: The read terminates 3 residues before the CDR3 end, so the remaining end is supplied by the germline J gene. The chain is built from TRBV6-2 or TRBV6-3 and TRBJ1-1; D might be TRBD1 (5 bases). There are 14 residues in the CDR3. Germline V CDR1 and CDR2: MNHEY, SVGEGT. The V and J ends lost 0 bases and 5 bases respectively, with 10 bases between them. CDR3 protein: CASSYSWGETEAFF. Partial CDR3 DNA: TGTGCCAGCAGTTACTCTTGGGGGGAAACTGAA.

CDR3 DNA (partial): TGTGCCAGCAGCTTGCGGACAGGGGTTGGAAACACC. Amino acids: CASSLRTGVGNT. The whole CDR3 reads CASSLRTGVGNTIYF. The J gene is TRBJ1-3, the V gene TRBV11-2; 9 positions match TRBD1. The read ends 3 residues shy of where the CDR3 ends; the end is completed using the germline J gene. Trimming removed 3 bases from V and 3 bases from J; junction bases left unmatched: 3. Looked up from germline, CDR1 is SGHAT and CDR2 is FQNNGV. This CDR3 has 15 amino acids.

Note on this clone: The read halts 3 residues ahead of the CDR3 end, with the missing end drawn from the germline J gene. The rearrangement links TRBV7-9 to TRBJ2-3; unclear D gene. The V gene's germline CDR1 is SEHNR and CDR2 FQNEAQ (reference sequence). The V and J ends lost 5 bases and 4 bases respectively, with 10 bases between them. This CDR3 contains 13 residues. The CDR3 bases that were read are TGTGCCAGCAGCCCCCGTGGGCCAGATACG. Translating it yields CASSPRGPDT. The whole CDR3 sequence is CASSPRGPDTQYF.

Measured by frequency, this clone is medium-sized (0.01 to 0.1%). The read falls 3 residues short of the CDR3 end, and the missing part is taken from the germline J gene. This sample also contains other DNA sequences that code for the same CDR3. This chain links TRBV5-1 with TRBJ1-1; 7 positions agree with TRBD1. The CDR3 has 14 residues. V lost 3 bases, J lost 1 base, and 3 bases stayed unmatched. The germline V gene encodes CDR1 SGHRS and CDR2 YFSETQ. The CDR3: CASSSGQPNTEAFF. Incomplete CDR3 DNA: TGCGCCAGCAGCTCGGGACAGCCGAACACTGAA. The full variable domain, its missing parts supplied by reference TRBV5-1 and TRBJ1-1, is KAGVTQTPRYLIKTRGQQVTLSCSPISGHRSVSWYQQTPGQGLQFLFEYFSETQRNKGNFPGRFSGRQFSNSRSEMNVSTLELGDSALYLCASSSGQPNTEAFFGQGTRLTVV.

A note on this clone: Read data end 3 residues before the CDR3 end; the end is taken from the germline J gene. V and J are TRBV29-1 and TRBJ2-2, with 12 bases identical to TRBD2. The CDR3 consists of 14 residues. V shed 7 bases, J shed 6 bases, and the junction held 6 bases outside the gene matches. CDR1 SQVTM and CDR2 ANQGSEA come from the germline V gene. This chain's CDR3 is CSATPSGRAGELFF. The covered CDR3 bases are TGCAGCGCCACTCCTAGCGGGAGGGCCGGGGAG.

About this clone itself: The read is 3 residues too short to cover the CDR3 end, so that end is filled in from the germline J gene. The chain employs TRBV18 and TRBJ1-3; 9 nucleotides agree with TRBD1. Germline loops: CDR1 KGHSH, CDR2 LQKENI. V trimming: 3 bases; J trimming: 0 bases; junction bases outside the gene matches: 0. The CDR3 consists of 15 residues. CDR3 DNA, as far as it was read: TGTGCCAGCTCACCGGGACAGGGCTCTGGAAACACC. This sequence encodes CASSPGQGSGNT. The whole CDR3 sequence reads CASSPGQGSGNTIYF.

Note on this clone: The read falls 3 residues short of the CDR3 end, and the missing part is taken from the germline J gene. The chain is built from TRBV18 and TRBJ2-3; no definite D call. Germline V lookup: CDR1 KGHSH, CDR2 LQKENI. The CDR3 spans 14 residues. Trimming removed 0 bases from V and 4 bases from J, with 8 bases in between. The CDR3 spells CASSPPWAPDTQYF. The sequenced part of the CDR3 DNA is TGTGCCAGCTCACCACCATGGGCCCCAGATACG.